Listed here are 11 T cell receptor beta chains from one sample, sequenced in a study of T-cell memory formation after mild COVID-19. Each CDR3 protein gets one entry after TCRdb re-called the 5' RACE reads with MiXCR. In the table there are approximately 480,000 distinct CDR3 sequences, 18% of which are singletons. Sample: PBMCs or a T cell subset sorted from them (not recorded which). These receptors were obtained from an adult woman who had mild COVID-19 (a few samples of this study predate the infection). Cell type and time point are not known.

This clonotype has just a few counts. CDR3 protein: CASSSGTGFQPQHF. The CDR3 nucleotides are TGTGCCAGCAGCTCCGGGACAGGCTTTCAGCCCCAGCATTTT. The J gene is TRBJ1-5, the V gene TRBV5-6; TRBD1 matches at 8 bases. The ends lost 3 bases at V and 6 bases at J; junction bases unmatched: 5. Looked up from germline, CDR1 is SGHDT and CDR2 is YYEEEE. The CDR3 runs to 14 residues. The entire variable domain, with the rest obtained from reference TRBV5-6 and TRBJ1-5, is as follows: DAGVTQSPTHLIKTRGQQVTLRCSPKSGHDTVSWYQQALGQGPQFIFQYYEEEERQRGNFPDRFSGHQFPNYSSELNVNALLLGDSALYLCASSSGTGFQPQHFGDGTRLSIL.

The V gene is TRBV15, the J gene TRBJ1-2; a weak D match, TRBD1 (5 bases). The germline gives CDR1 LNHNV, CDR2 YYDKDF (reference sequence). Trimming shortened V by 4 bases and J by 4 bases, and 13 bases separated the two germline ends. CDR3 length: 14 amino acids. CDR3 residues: CATSNLQGSYGYTF. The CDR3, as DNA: TGTGCCACCAGCAATCTTCAGGGAAGCTATGGCTACACCTTC. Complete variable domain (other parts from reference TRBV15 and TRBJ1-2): DAMVIQNPRYQVTQFGKPVTLSCSQTLNHNVMYWYQQKSSQAPKLLFHYYDKDFNNEADTPDNFQSRRPNTSFCFLDIRSPGLGDTAMYLCATSNLQGSYGYTFGSGTRLTVV.

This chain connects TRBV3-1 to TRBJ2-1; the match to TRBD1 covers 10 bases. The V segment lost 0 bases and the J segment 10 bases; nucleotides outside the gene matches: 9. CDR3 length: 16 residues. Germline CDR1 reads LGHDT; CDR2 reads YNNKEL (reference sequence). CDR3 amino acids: CASSQDSGDRGAEQFF. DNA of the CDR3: TGTGCCAGCAGCCAAGATTCAGGGGACAGGGGCGCAGAGCAGTTCTTC.

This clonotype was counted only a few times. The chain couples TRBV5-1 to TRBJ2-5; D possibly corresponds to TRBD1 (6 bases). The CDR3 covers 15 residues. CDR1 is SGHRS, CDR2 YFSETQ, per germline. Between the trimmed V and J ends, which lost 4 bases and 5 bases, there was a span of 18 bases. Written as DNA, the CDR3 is TGCGCCAGCAGCCCGGGCCAAACAGGGACGGAGACCCAGTACTTC. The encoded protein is CASSPGQTGTETQYF.

The CDR3 DNA is TGTGCCAGCACCTTAGGTGCTCAGGGTACCGGGGAGCTGTTTTTT. Translated, it gives CASTLGAQGTGELFF. The chain links TRBV12-3 or TRBV12-4 to TRBJ2-2, with TRBD1 as a possible D gene (5 bases). V dropped 7 bases and J dropped 5 bases, with 17 bases sitting between them. The CDR3 covers 15 residues.

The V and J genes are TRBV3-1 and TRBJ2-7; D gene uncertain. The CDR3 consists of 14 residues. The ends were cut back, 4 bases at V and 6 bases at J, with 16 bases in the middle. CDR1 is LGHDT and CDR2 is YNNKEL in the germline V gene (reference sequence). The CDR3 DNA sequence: TGTGCCAGCAGCCCAAAGGTGGGGAACGGCGAGCAGTACTTC. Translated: CASSPKVGNGEQYF.

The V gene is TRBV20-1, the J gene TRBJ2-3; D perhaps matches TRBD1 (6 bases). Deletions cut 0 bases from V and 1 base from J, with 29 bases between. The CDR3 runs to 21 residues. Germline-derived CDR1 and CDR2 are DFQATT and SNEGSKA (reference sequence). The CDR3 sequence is CSARDLTKDRSFGVGTDTQYF. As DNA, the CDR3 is TGCAGTGCTAGAGATCTTACTAAGGACAGAAGCTTCGGAGTGGGCACAGATACGCAGTATTTT.

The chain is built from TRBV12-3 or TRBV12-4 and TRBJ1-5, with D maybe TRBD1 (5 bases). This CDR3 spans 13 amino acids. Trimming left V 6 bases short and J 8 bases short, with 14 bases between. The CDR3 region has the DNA TGTGCCAGCAGCTGGGGGAATTTGGAGCCCCAGCATTTT. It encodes CASSWGNLEPQHF.

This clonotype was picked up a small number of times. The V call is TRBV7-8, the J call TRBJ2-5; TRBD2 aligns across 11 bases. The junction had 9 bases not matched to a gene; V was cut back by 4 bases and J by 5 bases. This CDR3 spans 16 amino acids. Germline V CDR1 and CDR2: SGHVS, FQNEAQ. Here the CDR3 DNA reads TGTGCCAGCAGCTCATCCGGGACTAGCGGCGGGGAGACCCAGTACTTC. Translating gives CASSSSGTSGGETQYF. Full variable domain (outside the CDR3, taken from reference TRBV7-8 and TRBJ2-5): GAGVSQSPRYKVAKRGQDVALRCDPISGHVSLFWYQQALGQGPEFLTYFQNEAQLDKSGLPSDRFFAERPEGSVSTLKIQRTQQEDSAVYLCASSSSGTSGGETQYFGPGTRLLVL.

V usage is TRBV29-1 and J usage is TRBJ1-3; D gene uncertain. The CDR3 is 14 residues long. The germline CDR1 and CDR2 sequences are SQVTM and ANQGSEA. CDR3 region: CSAGNGNSGNTIYF. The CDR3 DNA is TGCAGTGCTGGGAACGGAAACTCTGGAAACACCATATATTTT.

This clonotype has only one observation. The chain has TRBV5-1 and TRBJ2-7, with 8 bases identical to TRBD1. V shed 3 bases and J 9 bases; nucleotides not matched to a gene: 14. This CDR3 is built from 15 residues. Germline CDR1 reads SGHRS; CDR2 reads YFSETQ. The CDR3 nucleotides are TGCGCCAGCAGCTCTCCGGGACAGGAAGGGAAAAGGCAGTACTTC. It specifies CASSSPGQEGKRQYF.